One and the same sample provided the 26 T cell receptor beta chains below, sequenced in a study of cytomegalovirus exposure and HLA in healthy donors. PCR primers comprised 60 Vbeta and 13 Jbeta primers. TCRdb keeps only in-frame clones here, not all; method: immunoSEQ multiplex PCR. The sample gives about 86,000 clones, about three quarters of which show up once; approximately 5.7% is in the top ten. Sequencing was carried out using PBMCs. These receptors all stem from a female donor in good health and CMV-seronegative.

This chain connects TRBV30 to TRBJ2-3; a weak D match, TRBD2 (7 bases). V was pared by 5 bases and J by 5 bases, with 20 bases between. The CDR3 loop spans 15 amino acids. Per germline, CDR1 GTSNPN and CDR2 SVGIG (reference sequence). The CDR3 reads CAWSGWGGREDTQYF. Written as DNA, the CDR3 is TGTGCCTGGTCGGGGTGGGGGGGCCGGGAAGATACGCAGTATTTT.

J is TRBJ2-5 and V is TRBV19; 11 positions match TRBD1. Germline V CDR1 and CDR2: LNHDA, SQIVND (reference sequence). Trimming at V came to 7 bases and at J to 3 bases, leaving 7 bases not matched to a gene. The CDR3 has 15 residues. The CDR3 DNA reads as TGTGCCAGTACCGTTACGGGACAGGGGGAAGAGACCCAGTACTTC. This translates into CASTVTGQGEETQYF.

This rearrangement joins TRBV9 to TRBJ2-7; 7 bases map to TRBD2. Germline V gene data show CDR1 as SGDLS and CDR2 as YYNGEE. The CDR3 contains 14 residues. The ends lost 4 bases at V and 3 bases at J; junction bases unmatched: 7. Here the CDR3 reads CASSPRREGYEQYF. The CDR3 DNA is TGTGCCAGCAGCCCCCGAAGGGAGGGCTACGAGCAGTACTTC.

V usage is TRBV29-1 and J usage is TRBJ2-1, with 7 bases that match TRBD2. The germline V gene encodes CDR1 SQVTM and CDR2 ANQGSEA. The CDR3 covers 11 residues. The ends lost 7 bases at V and 7 bases at J; junction bases unmatched: 4. The CDR3 DNA sequence: TGCAGCGATGCCGGGGGGAATGAGCAGTTCTTC. Protein sequence: CSDAGGNEQFF.

The chain links TRBV10-3 to TRBJ1-5; D gene uncertain. Germline assignment: CDR1 ENHRY and CDR2 SYGVKD. This CDR3 spans 13 amino acids. Deletions cut 11 bases from V and 0 bases from J, with 11 bases between. Here the CDR3 reads CAHQVDSNQPQHF. The CDR3 DNA sequence: TGTGCCCATCAGGTGGATAGCAATCAGCCCCAGCATTTT.

Comments on this clone: In the same sample, other DNA sequences code for this CDR3. J is TRBJ2-7 and V is TRBV27, with TRBD1 matching 11 bases. This CDR3 spans 13 amino acids. The J segment lost 3 bases and the V segment lost 6 bases, leaving 1 base of the junction unmatched. CDR1 is MNHEY and CDR2 is SMNVEV in the germline V gene (reference sequence). The CDR3 DNA sequence: TGTGCCAGCAGAGGGACAGGGGGCTACGAGCAGTACTTC. Its translation is CASRGTGGYEQYF.

The rearrangement uses TRBV2 and TRBJ2-2; D might be TRBD1 (5 bases). The CDR3 runs to 11 residues. Trimming removed 7 bases at V and 6 bases at J, with 6 bases between. Germline V gene lookup returns CDR1 SNHLY and CDR2 FYNNEI. The CDR3 protein is CASKGSGELFF. As DNA, the CDR3 is TGTGCCAGCAAGGGGTCCGGGGAGCTGTTTTTT. The variable domain in full, with the rest retrieved from reference TRBV2 and TRBJ2-2, is EPEVTQTPSHQVTQMGQEVILRCVPISNHLYFYWYRQILGQKVEFLVSFYNNEISEKSEIFDDQFSVERPDGSNFTLKIRSTKLEDSAMYFCASKGSGELFFGEGSRLTVL.

This chain uses TRBV10-3 with TRBJ2-3; no clear D. CDR1 and CDR2 (germline): ENHRY, SYGVKD. The CDR3 contains 14 residues. Deletions cut 4 bases from V and 6 bases from J, with 14 bases between. The CDR3 loop is CAISARGGEDTQYF. The CDR3 coding sequence is TGTGCCATCAGTGCCCGTGGTGGAGAGGATACGCAGTATTTT.

J is TRBJ2-3 and V is TRBV7-2, with a possible D match to TRBD2 (7 bases). The CDR3 has 16 amino acids. Per germline, CDR1 SGHTA and CDR2 FQGNSA. V lost 5 bases and J 2 bases, leaving 17 bases between the germline ends. The CDR3 loop reads CASSRWGGRYTDTQYF. CDR3 nucleotide sequence: TGTGCCAGCAGCCGATGGGGGGGCCGATACACAGATACGCAGTATTTT. The full variable domain, its missing parts supplied by reference TRBV7-2 and TRBJ2-3, is GAGVSQSPSNKVTEKGKDVELRCDPISGHTALYWYRQSLGQGLEFLIYFQGNSAPDKSGLPSDRFSAERTGGSVSTLTIQRTQQEDSAVYLCASSRWGGRYTDTQYFGPGTRLTVL.

V usage is TRBV7-3 and J usage is TRBJ2-3, with 7 bases aligning to TRBD1. The V gene end was trimmed by 3 bases and the J gene end by 1 base; junction bases not matched to a gene: 1. CDR3 length: 14 residues. CDR1 is SGHTA, CDR2 FQGTGA, per germline. CDR3 coding DNA: TGTGCCAGCAGCTTCGGACAGGGCACAGATACGCAGTATTTT. Protein sequence: CASSFGQGTDTQYF.

This clone showed up just a few times. The chain combines TRBV5-6 with TRBJ1-1; 9 nucleotides line up with TRBD1. Germline CDR1 SGHDT, CDR2 YYEEEE. V was clipped by 2 bases and J by 1 base; unmatched bases: 3. There are 15 residues in the CDR3. Here the CDR3 reads CASSFPGQGNTEAFF. As DNA, the CDR3 is TGTGCCAGCAGCTTTCCGGGACAGGGGAACACTGAAGCTTTCTTT.

The CDR3 nucleotides read TGTGCCAGCAGCTTGGCCTACAGGGACACTGAAGCTTTCTTT. Its protein product is CASSLAYRDTEAFF. The chain employs TRBV5-5 and TRBJ1-1; a weak D match, TRBD1 (6 bases). CDR3 length: 14 amino acids. The V gene's germline CDR1 is SGHKS and CDR2 YYEKEE (reference sequence). Trimming removed 0 bases from V and 3 bases from J, with 9 bases in between. Based on the CDR3 plus reference TRBV5-5 and TRBJ1-1, the full variable domain is DAGVTQSPTHLIKTRGQQVTLRCSPISGHKSVSWYQQVLGQGPQFIFQYYEKEERGRGNFPDRFSARQFPNYSSELNVNALLLGDSALYLCASSLAYRDTEAFFGQGTRLTVV.

In its sample, this clone was seen once. The chain recombines TRBV6-4 with TRBJ2-1, with 11 bases lining up with TRBD2. CDR1 is MRHNA and CDR2 is SNTAGT in the germline V gene. V lost 3 bases, J lost 6 bases, and 4 bases stayed unmatched. The length of the CDR3 is 15 residues. CDR3 bases: TGTGCCAGCAGTGAAGTAGCGGGGGGGCTCAATGAGCAGTTCTTC. The encoded protein is CASSEVAGGLNEQFF.

The chain employs TRBV28 and TRBJ1-2; 10 nucleotides align to TRBD1. Per germline, CDR1 MDHEN and CDR2 SYDVKM. CDR3 length: 13 residues. Trimming cost V 3 bases and J 14 bases; bases outside gene matches: 9. Here the CDR3 reads CASSFSAQGQGTF. The CDR3 DNA sequence: TGTGCCAGCAGTTTTAGTGCCCAGGGACAGGGGACCTTC.

The CDR3 DNA reads TGTGCCAGCAGCTTCTGGACAGGGTCGGTATACGCGGGAGGCTACACCTTC. Its translation is CASSFWTGSVYAGGYTF. The chain is built from TRBV5-6 and TRBJ1-2; 8 positions agree with TRBD1. CDR1 is SGHDT and CDR2 is YYEEEE in the germline V gene. This CDR3 is 17 amino acids long. The trim removed 2 bases at V and 8 bases at J, leaving 17 bases unmatched.

DNA for the CDR3: TGCGCCAGCAGCCAAGAACCTAGCGGGGAGACCCAGTACTTC. Amino acids: CASSQEPSGETQYF. The chain employs TRBV4-1 and TRBJ2-5; 8 bases are shared with TRBD2. Losses at the gene ends were 0 bases for V and 5 bases for J; bases not matched to a gene: 2. Looked up from germline, CDR1 is MGHRA and CDR2 is YSYEKL. CDR3 length: 14 residues.

The genes are TRBV7-8 and TRBJ2-1; 7 bases align to TRBD2. The CDR3 is 17 residues long. Germline V gene lookup returns CDR1 SGHVS and CDR2 FQNEAQ. The junction had 10 bases not matched to a gene; V was cut back by 1 base and J by 4 bases. The CDR3 region has the DNA TGTGCCAGCAGCTTAGGTGGGGGGGGAGCGGGGTACAATGAGCAGTTCTTC. Its translation: CASSLGGGGAGYNEQFF.

The chain recombines TRBV7-9 with TRBJ1-1, with D perhaps matching TRBD1 (6 bases). Germline V gives CDR1 SEHNR, CDR2 FQNEAQ (reference sequence). The CDR3 runs 14 residues. Trimming removed 3 bases at V and 8 bases at J, with 16 bases between. The CDR3 DNA is TGTGCCAGCAGCTTTAGGAGCGGGGGGCAAGAAGCTTTCTTT. Protein: CASSFRSGGQEAFF.

The chain couples TRBV2 to TRBJ1-2; 7 positions match TRBD1. CDR1 and CDR2 from the germline V gene are SNHLY and FYNNEI. The length of the CDR3 is 16 residues. The V gene end was trimmed by 5 bases and the J gene end by 4 bases; junction bases not matched to a gene: 13. CDR3 in DNA: TGTGCCAGCAGTCCCACCTCTACCGGGACAGCCTATGGCTACACCTTC. It translates to CASSPTSTGTAYGYTF. Filled out from reference TRBV2 and TRBJ1-2, the complete variable domain reads EPEVTQTPSHQVTQMGQEVILRCVPISNHLYFYWYRQILGQKVEFLVSFYNNEISEKSEIFDDQFSVERPDGSNFTLKIRSTKLEDSAMYFCASSPTSTGTAYGYTFGSGTRLTVV.

The chain is built from TRBV2 and TRBJ2-2, with TRBD2 identical over 9 bases. The CDR3 is 15 residues long. V shed 5 bases and J 1 base; nucleotides not matched to a gene: 2. CDR1 and CDR2 from the germline V gene are SNHLY and FYNNEI. CDR3 nucleotides: TGTGCCAGCAGTCCTAGCGGGATGAACACCGGGGAGCTGTTTTTT. Translating it yields CASSPSGMNTGELFF.

This chain connects TRBV7-2 to TRBJ2-3, with D unclear. The CDR3 is 13 amino acids. Trimming took off 5 bases at V and 2 bases at J, with 8 bases between the two ends. The germline gives CDR1 SGHTA, CDR2 FQGNSA. Written as DNA, the CDR3 is TGTGCCAGCAGCCACACCCACACAGATACGCAGTATTTT. Protein product: CASSHTHTDTQYF.

This clone was detected a few times. The chain couples TRBV5-1 to TRBJ2-3, with 8 bases lining up with TRBD2. V trimming: 5 bases; J trimming: 0 bases; junction bases outside the gene matches: 5. Looked up from germline, CDR1 is SGHRS and CDR2 is YFSETQ. This CDR3 spans 15 amino acids. CDR3 residues: CASSWASGSTDTQYF. The DNA for the CDR3 is TGCGCCAGCAGTTGGGCTAGCGGGAGCACAGATACGCAGTATTTT.

This clone showed up just once. The genes are TRBV4-1 and TRBJ1-2, with D perhaps TRBD1 (5 bases). This CDR3 contains 14 residues. Trimming removed 4 bases at V and 3 bases at J, with 12 bases between. The germline gives CDR1 MGHRA, CDR2 YSYEKL. In DNA, the CDR3 is TGCGCCAGCAGCCCCCCTGAAGGGGACTATGGCTACACCTTC. Residues: CASSPPEGDYGYTF.

This chain joins TRBV6-5 and TRBJ2-1; D call uncertain. Germline V gene lookup returns CDR1 MNHEY and CDR2 SVGAGI. The CDR3 spans 12 residues. V gave up 3 bases and J gave up 8 bases, with 8 bases separating them. The CDR3, as DNA: TGTGCCAGCAGTTATCGTAGTGATGAGCAGTTCTTC. Encoded protein: CASSYRSDEQFF.

The chain is built from TRBV4-3 and TRBJ1-6; possible D gene TRBD1, 6 bases. V was pared by 0 bases and J by 13 bases, with 19 bases between. This CDR3 region has 16 residues. Looked up from germline, CDR1 is LGHNA and CDR2 is YSLEER. The CDR3 DNA reads as TGCGCCAGCAGCCAAGAATTTGAAGGGGGAAGCTCTCCCCTCCACTTT. This gives the protein CASSQEFEGGSSPLHF.

This chain joins TRBV28 and TRBJ1-4; perhaps TRBD1 as D (5 bases). CDR1 is MDHEN and CDR2 is SYDVKM in the germline V gene. CDR3 length: 14 amino acids. V gave up 3 bases and J gave up 7 bases, with 12 bases separating them. CDR3 protein: CASSFADGGEKLFF. The DNA of the CDR3 is TGTGCCAGCAGTTTTGCCGACGGGGGTGAAAAACTGTTTTTT.